One sample yielded the 16 T cell receptor beta chains listed below, sequenced in a study of HIV-infected patients and healthy controls. Alpha and beta constant-region primers primed reverse transcription of around 500 ng RNA. Alpha and beta chain libraries were made separately by chain-specific third strand synthesis with multiplexing indices. TCRdb itself ran the 5' RACE reads through MiXCR, one entry per CDR3 protein. The table lists approximately 12,000 distinct CDR3 sequences, around 9% of them singletons. The repertoire came from unfractionated whole blood and reflected all unsorted peripheral T cells. The starting material was blood, obtained before antiretroviral therapy. The receptors come from an adult with HIV infection. The donor label of this sample is uncertain.

This clonotype was counted many times. The chain combines TRBV4-3 with TRBJ1-1, with a weak D call TRBD1 (5 bases). The CDR3 is made up of 14 amino acids. V dropped 5 bases and J dropped 4 bases, with 14 bases sitting between them. From germline, CDR1 is LGHNA and CDR2 YSLEER. This chain's CDR3 is CASSTRGDSTEAFF. In DNA form, the CDR3 reads TGCGCCAGCAGCACGCGGGGGGATAGCACTGAAGCTTTCTTT.

This clonotype appeared many times. This chain joins TRBV10-3 and TRBJ2-7; 9 nucleotides match TRBD1. Germline assignment: CDR1 ENHRY and CDR2 SYGVKD. The CDR3 loop spans 14 amino acids. V shed 9 bases and J 0 bases; nucleotides not matched to a gene: 6. CDR3 sequence: CAIGQGHNSYEQYF. Written as DNA, the CDR3 is TGTGCCATTGGACAGGGGCACAACTCCTACGAGCAGTACTTC.

This clonotype was detected many times. The chain recombines TRBV30 with TRBJ2-3, with 8 positions matching TRBD2. The V gene end was trimmed by 0 bases and the J gene end by 4 bases; junction bases not matched to a gene: 9. This CDR3 is built from 16 residues. Germline V gene data show CDR1 as GTSNPN and CDR2 as SVGIG (reference sequence). CDR3 loop: CAWSVPGGGPPDTQYF. CDR3 DNA sequence: TGTGCCTGGAGTGTACCTGGCGGGGGGCCTCCAGATACGCAGTATTTT. Together with reference TRBV30 and TRBJ2-3, the CDR3 gives the full variable domain: SQTIHQWPATLVQPVGSPLSLECTVEGTSNPNLYWYRQAAGRGLQLLFYSVGIGQISSEVPQNLSASRPQDRQFILSSKKLLLSDSGFYLCAWSVPGGGPPDTQYFGPGTRLTVL.

This clonotype appeared many times. This rearrangement joins TRBV20-1 to TRBJ1-4, with TRBD1 identical over 7 bases. Trimming at V came to 6 bases and at J to 4 bases, leaving 8 bases not matched to a gene. In germline, CDR1 is DFQATT, CDR2 SNEGSKA (reference sequence). The CDR3 covers 14 residues. DNA for the CDR3: TGCAGTGCAAGGGGGCCAGGCCATAATGAAAAACTGTTTTTT. Its translation: CSARGPGHNEKLFF.

This clonotype has only a few counts. This sequence joins TRBV7-2 and TRBJ1-2; 8 bases line up with TRBD1. Looked up from germline, CDR1 is SGHTA and CDR2 is FQGNSA. The V and J ends lost 2 bases and 4 bases, in that order; junction bases with no gene match: 3. The length of the CDR3 is 14 residues. CDR3 sequence: CASSLSGGVYGYTF. CDR3 bases: TGTGCCAGCAGCTTATCAGGGGGCGTCTATGGCTACACCTTC.

This clonotype was seen at least ten times. The chain is built from TRBV29-1 and TRBJ2-3; D remains unclear. The V end was cut by 7 bases, the J end by 4 bases, with 15 bases between. CDR3 length: 13 residues. Per germline, CDR1 SQVTM and CDR2 ANQGSEA. The CDR3 here is CSGRVSLADTQYF. The CDR3 nucleotides are TGCAGCGGTCGGGTCTCACTCGCAGATACGCAGTATTTT.

This clonotype is categorized as medium-sized. CDR3 protein: CASSLEGTYTDTQYF. CDR3 DNA: TGTGCCAGCAGCTTGGAGGGAACCTACACAGATACGCAGTATTTT. The chain is built from TRBV5-4 and TRBJ2-3, with D unclear. From germline, CDR1 is SGHNT and CDR2 YYREEE (reference sequence). V was clipped by 0 bases and J by 2 bases, with 10 bases between them. This CDR3 comprises 15 residues.

This clonotype has ten or more counts. The CDR3 protein is CASSYSSRGLINLSNQPQHF. DNA of the CDR3: TGTGCCAGCAGTTACTCCTCCAGGGGCTTAATTAACCTCAGCAATCAGCCCCAGCATTTT. The chain couples TRBV6-2 or TRBV6-3 to TRBJ1-5; tentatively, D is TRBD1 (6 bases). V lost 0 bases and J lost 1, with 22 bases in between. The CDR3 covers 20 residues. CDR1 and CDR2 (germline): MNHEY, SVGEGT.

The V call is TRBV12-3 or TRBV12-4, the J call TRBJ1-4, with 9 nucleotides matching TRBD1. Germline trimming cut 5 bases from V and 8 bases from J; bases unmatched to any gene: 9. The CDR3 extends over 15 amino acids. The chain's CDR3 is CASSPTAGTGEKLFF. The CDR3 DNA is TGTGCCAGCAGTCCTACCGCCGGGACAGGGGAAAAACTGTTTTTT.

The table lists this clonotype with many counts. The J gene is TRBJ2-2, the V gene TRBV10-3; D is uncertain. Germline CDR1 reads ENHRY; CDR2 reads SYGVKD. The V gene lost 0 bases and the J gene lost 6 bases, with 5 bases spanning the gap. This CDR3 spans 13 amino acids. CDR3 bases: TGTGCCATCAGTGAGTCAGGCCCCGGGGAGCTGTTTTTT. This translates into CAISESGPGELFF.

This clonotype is classed as medium-sized. The CDR3 region is CASRPPGDGTEAFF. The CDR3 DNA reads as TGTGCCAGCAGACCCCCGGGGGATGGCACTGAAGCTTTCTTT. The chain has TRBV7-2 and TRBJ1-1, with D perhaps TRBD1 (5 bases). Trimming removed 6 bases from V and 4 bases from J, with 15 bases in between. The CDR3 is 14 amino acids. The V gene's germline CDR1 is SGHTA and CDR2 FQGNSA.

This clonotype occurred many times. The chain uses TRBV5-5 and TRBJ1-2; D is unresolved. Germline V lookup: CDR1 SGHKS, CDR2 YYEKEE (reference sequence). Trimming removed 4 bases from V and 8 bases from J, with 18 bases in between. This CDR3 spans 14 amino acids. This chain's CDR3 is CASSAPQTLGGYTF. The DNA for the CDR3 is TGTGCCAGCAGCGCTCCCCAGACCCTCGGGGGCTACACCTTC. Full variable domain (outside the CDR3, taken from reference TRBV5-5 and TRBJ1-2): DAGVTQSPTHLIKTRGQQVTLRCSPISGHKSVSWYQQVLGQGPQFIFQYYEKEERGRGNFPDRFSARQFPNYSSELNVNALLLGDSALYLCASSAPQTLGGYTFGSGTRLTVV.

The table lists this clonotype with many counts. CDR3 sequence (DNA): TGTGCCAGCAGCTCCGGACTAGCGGGGTCATACAATGAGCAGTTCTTC. This gives the protein CASSSGLAGSYNEQFF. The rearrangement uses TRBV5-4 and TRBJ2-1; TRBD2 matches 12 bases. V lost 3 bases and J lost 4; bases outside the gene matches: 5. The CDR3 has 16 residues. From germline, CDR1 is SGHNT and CDR2 YYREEE (reference sequence).

This chain joins TRBV20-1 and TRBJ2-5; no firm D call. Germline V CDR1 and CDR2: DFQATT, SNEGSKA (reference sequence). V was pared by 3 bases and J by 1 base, with 9 bases between. The CDR3 spans 13 residues. In nucleotides, the CDR3 is TGCAGTGCTAGGGACCGGACCCAAGAGACCCAGTACTTC. Translation: CSARDRTQETQYF.

This clonotype appeared many times. This chain links TRBV7-2 with TRBJ1-1; D not certain. Trimming took off 6 bases at V and 1 base at J, with 9 bases between the two ends. This CDR3 comprises 13 residues. CDR1 is SGHTA and CDR2 is FQGNSA in the germline V gene. The CDR3 is CASSLTANTEAFF. The CDR3 bases are TGTGCCAGCAGTTTAACAGCGAACACTGAAGCTTTCTTT.

By share, this clonotype ranks as medium-sized. The chain recombines TRBV5-1 with TRBJ2-1, with TRBD1 matching over 9 bases. The junction had 9 bases not matched to a gene; V was cut back by 4 bases and J by 4 bases. The germline V gene has CDR1 SGHRS and CDR2 YFSETQ. CDR3 length: 16 residues. The CDR3 region is CASSPGGTGMYNEQFF. For the CDR3, the DNA is TGCGCCAGCAGCCCCGGAGGGACAGGGATGTACAATGAGCAGTTCTTC.